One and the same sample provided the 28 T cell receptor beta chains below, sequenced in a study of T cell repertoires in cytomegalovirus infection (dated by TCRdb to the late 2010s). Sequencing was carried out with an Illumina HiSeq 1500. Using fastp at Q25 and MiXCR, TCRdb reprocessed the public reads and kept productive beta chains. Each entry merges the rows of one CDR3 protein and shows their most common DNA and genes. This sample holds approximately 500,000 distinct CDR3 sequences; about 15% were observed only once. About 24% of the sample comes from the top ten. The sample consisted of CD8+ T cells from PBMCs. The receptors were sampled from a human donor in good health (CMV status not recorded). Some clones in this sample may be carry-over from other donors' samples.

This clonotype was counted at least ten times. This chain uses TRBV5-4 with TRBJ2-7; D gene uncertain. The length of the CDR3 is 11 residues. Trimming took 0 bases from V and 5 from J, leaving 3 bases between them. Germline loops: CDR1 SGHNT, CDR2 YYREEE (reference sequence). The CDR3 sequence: CASSLANEQYF. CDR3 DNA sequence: TGTGCCAGCAGCTTGGCGAACGAGCAGTACTTC.

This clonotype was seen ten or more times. CDR3 protein: CASSFVGVGTDTQYF. CDR3 bases: TGTGCCAGCAGCTTCGTCGGGGTTGGCACAGATACGCAGTATTTT. The chain has TRBV11-2 and TRBJ2-3, with D perhaps TRBD2 (5 bases). Germline-derived CDR1 and CDR2 are SGHAT and FQNNGV. The CDR3 extends over 15 amino acids. V shed 3 bases and J shed 1 base, with 11 bases lying between them.

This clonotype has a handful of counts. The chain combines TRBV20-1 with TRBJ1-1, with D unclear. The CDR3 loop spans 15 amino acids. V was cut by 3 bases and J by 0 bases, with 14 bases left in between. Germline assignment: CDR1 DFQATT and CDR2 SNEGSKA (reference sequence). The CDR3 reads CSASSSEDMNTEAFF. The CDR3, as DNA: TGCAGTGCTAGCTCTTCAGAAGATATGAACACTGAAGCTTTCTTT.

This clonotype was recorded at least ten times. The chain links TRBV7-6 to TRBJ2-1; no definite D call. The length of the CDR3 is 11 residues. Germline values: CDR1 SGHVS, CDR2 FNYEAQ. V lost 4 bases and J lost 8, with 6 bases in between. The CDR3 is CASSSLDEQFF. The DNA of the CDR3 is TGTGCCAGCAGCTCCTTGGATGAGCAGTTCTTC.

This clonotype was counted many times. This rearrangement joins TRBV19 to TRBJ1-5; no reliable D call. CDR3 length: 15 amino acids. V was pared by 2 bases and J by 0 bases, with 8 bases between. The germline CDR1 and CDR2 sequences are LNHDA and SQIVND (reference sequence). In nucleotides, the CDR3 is TGTGCCAGTAGTATAAAGGGAAGTAGCAATCAGCCCCAGCATTTT. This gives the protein CASSIKGSSNQPQHF. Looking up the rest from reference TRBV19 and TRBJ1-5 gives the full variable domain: DGGITQSPKYLFRKEGQNVTLSCEQNLNHDAMYWYRQDPGQGLRLIYYSQIVNDFQKGDIAEGYSVSREKKESFPLTVTSAQKNPTAFYLCASSIKGSSNQPQHFGDGTRLSIL.

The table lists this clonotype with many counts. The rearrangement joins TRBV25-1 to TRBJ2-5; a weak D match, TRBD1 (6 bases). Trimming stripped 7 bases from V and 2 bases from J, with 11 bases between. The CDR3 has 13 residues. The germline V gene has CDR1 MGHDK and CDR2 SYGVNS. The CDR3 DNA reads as TGTGCCAGCAAGTTGGGGGCTCAAGAGACCCAGTACTTC. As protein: CASKLGAQETQYF.

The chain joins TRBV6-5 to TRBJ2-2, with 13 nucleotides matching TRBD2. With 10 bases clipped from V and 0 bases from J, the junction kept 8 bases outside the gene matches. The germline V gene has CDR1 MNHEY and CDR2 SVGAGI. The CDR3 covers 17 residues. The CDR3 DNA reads TGTGCCATCGGACTAGCGGGAGCCTTCTCGAACACCGGGGAGCTGTTTTTT. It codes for CAIGLAGAFSNTGELFF.

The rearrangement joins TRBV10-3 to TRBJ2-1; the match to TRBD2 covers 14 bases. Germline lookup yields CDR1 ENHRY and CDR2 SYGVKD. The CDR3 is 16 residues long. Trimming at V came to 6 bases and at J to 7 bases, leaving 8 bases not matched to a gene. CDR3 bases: TGTGCCATCAGGATGGGACTAGCGGGAGAAGGGAATGAGCAGTTCTTC. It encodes CAIRMGLAGEGNEQFF.

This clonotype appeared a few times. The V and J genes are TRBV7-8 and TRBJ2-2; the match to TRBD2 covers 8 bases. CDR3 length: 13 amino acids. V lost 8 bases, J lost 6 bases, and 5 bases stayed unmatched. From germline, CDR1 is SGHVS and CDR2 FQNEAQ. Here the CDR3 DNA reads TGTGCCAGCCCGGGGGGGGCGCCCGGGGAGCTGTTTTTT. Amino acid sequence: CASPGGAPGELFF.

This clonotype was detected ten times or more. The chain's CDR3 is CASSRRRASGANVLTF. Written as DNA, the CDR3 is TGTGCCAGCAGCCGGCGCAGGGCCTCTGGGGCCAACGTCCTGACTTTC. The chain employs TRBV7-2 and TRBJ2-6; the D gene is possibly TRBD1 (5 bases). This CDR3 contains 16 residues. Deletions cut 5 bases from V and 0 bases from J, with 11 bases between. The V gene's germline CDR1 is SGHTA and CDR2 FQGNSA.

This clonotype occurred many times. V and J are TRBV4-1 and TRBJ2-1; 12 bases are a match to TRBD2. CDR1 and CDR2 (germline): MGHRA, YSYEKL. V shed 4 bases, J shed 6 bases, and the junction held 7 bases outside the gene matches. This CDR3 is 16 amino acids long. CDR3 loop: CASSLRLAGDLNEQFF. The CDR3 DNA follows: TGCGCCAGCAGCCTCCGACTAGCGGGAGATCTCAATGAGCAGTTCTTC.

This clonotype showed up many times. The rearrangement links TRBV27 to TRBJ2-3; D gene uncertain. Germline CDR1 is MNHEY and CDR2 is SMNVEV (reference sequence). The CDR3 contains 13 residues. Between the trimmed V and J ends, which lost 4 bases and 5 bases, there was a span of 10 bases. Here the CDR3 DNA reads TGTGCCAGCAGTTCCCTATACAGAGATACGCAGTATTTT. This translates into CASSSLYRDTQYF.

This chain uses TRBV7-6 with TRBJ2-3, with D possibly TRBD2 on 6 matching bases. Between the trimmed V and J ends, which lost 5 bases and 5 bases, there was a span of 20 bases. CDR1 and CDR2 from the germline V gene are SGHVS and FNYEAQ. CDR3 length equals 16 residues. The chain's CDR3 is CASSGGLTEGLDTQYF. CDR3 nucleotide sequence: TGTGCCAGCAGCGGAGGACTTACCGAGGGACTAGATACGCAGTATTTT.

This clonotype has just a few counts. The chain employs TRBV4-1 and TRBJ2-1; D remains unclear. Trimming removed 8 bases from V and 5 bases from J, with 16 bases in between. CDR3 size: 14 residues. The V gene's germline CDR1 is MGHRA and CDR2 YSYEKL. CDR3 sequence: CASAQSRSNNEQFF. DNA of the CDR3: TGCGCCAGCGCTCAGAGTAGGTCCAACAATGAGCAGTTCTTC.

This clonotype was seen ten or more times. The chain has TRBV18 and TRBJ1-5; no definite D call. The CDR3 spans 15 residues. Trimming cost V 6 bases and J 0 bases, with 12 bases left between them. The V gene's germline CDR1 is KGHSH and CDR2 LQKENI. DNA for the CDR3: TGTGCCAGCTCGTCGGACGCGAGTAGCAATCAGCCCCAGCATTTT. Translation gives CASSSDASSNQPQHF.

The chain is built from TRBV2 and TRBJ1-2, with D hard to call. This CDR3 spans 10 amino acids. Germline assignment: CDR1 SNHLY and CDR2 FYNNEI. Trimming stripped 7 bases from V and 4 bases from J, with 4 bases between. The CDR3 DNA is TGTGCCAGCAAGTCCTATGGCTACACCTTC. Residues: CASKSYGYTF. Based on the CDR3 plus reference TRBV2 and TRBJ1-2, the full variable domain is EPEVTQTPSHQVTQMGQEVILRCVPISNHLYFYWYRQILGQKVEFLVSFYNNEISEKSEIFDDQFSVERPDGSNFTLKIRSTKLEDSAMYFCASKSYGYTFGSGTRLTVV.

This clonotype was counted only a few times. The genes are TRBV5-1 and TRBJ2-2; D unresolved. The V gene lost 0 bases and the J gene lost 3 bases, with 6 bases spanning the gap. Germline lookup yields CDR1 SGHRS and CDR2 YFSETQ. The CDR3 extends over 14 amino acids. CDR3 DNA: TGCGCCAGCAGCTTGGCCACGTACACCGGGGAGCTGTTTTTT. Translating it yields CASSLATYTGELFF.

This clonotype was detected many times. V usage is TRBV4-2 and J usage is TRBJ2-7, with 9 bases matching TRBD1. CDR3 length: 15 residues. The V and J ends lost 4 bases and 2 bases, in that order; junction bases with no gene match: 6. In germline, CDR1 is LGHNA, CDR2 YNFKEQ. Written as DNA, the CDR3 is TGTGCCAGCAGCCCCAGGACAGGGGTGGCCTACGAGCAGTACTTC. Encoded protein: CASSPRTGVAYEQYF.

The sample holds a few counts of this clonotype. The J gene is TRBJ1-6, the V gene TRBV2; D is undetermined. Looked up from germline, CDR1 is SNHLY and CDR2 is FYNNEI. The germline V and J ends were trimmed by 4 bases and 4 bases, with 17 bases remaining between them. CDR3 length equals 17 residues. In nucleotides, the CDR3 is TGTGCCAGCAGTGTCCAGAGGGAGCTTCCTTATAATTCACCCCTCCACTTT. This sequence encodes CASSVQRELPYNSPLHF.

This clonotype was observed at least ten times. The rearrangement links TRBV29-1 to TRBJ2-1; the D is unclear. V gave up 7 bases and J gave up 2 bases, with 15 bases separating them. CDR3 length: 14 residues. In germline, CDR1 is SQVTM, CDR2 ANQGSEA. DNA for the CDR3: TGCAGCGCTGACGGGCAGACCGCCTACAATGAGCAGTTCTTC. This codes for CSADGQTAYNEQFF.

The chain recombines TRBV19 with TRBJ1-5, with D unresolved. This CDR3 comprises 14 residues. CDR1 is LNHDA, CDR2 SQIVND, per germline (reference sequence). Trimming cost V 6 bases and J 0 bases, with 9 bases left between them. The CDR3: CASRREYSNQPQHF. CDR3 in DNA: TGTGCCAGTAGGCGAGAATATAGCAATCAGCCCCAGCATTTT.

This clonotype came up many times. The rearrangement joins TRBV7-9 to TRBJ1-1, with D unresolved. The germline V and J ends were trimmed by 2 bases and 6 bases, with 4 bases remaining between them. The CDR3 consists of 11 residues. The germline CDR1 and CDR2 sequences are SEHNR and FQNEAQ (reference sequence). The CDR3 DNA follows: TGTGCCAGCAGCTTATCGGCTGAAGCTTTCTTT. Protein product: CASSLSAEAFF.

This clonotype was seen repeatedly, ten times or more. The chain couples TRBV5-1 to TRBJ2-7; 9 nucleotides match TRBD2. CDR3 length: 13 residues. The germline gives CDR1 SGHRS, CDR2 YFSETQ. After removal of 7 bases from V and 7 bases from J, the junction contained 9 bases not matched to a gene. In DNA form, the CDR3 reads TGCGCCAGCTCCCGGACTAGCGTAGGAGAGCAGTACTTC. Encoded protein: CASSRTSVGEQYF.

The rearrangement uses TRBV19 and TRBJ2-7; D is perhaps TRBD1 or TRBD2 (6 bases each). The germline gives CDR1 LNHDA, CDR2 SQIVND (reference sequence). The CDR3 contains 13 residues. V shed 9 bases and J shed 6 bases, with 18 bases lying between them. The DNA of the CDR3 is TGTGCCAGCCGGGGGCTAGAAATAGCCGAGCAGTACTTC. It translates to CASRGLEIAEQYF.

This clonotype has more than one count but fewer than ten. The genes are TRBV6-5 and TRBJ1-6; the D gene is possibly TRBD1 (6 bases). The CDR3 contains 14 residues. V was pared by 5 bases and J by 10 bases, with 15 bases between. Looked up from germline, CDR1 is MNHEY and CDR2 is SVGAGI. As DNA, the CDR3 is TGTGCCAGCAGTACCACAGGGCACGAATCACCCCTCCACTTT. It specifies CASSTTGHESPLHF.

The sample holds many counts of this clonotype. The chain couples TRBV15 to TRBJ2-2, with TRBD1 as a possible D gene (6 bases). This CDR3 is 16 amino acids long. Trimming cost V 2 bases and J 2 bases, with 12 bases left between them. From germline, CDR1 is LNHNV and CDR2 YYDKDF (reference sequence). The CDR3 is CATSRSRGHNTGELFF. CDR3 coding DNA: TGTGCCACCAGCAGATCACGGGGACACAACACCGGGGAGCTGTTTTTT. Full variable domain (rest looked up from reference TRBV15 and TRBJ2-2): DAMVIQNPRYQVTQFGKPVTLSCSQTLNHNVMYWYQQKSSQAPKLLFHYYDKDFNNEADTPDNFQSRRPNTSFCFLDIRSPGLGDTAMYLCATSRSRGHNTGELFFGEGSRLTVL.

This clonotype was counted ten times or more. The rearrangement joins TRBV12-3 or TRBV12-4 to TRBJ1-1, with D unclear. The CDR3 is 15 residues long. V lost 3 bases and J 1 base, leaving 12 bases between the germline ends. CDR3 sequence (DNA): TGTGCCAGCAGTTTTAGTTGGCAGAGGAACACTGAAGCTTTCTTT. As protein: CASSFSWQRNTEAFF.

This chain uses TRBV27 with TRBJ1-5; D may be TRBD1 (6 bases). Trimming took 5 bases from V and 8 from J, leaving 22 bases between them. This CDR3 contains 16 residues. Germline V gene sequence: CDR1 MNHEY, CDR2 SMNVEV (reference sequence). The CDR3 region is CASSPRAGELREPQHF. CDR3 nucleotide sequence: TGTGCCAGCAGTCCCCGGGCAGGGGAGCTAAGGGAGCCCCAGCATTTT.